The table lists the clone carrying this T cell receptor (beta chain) with a count of one. Its antigen is unidentified. This sample was included in a study of blood T cells in healthy people across ages. Across the study: Researchers report that template switching captured about one barcoded beta molecule per two T cells.

Germline V gene lookup returns CDR1 SGHRS and CDR2 YFSETQ. CDR3 length: 14 residues. The V gene end was trimmed by 5 bases and the J gene end by 4 bases; junction bases not matched to a gene: 8. Sample-barcoded 5' priming and a J-beta primer mix drove a second PCR of about 6 to 11 cycles. TCRdb passed the 5' RACE reads through MiXCR, listing each CDR3 protein once. The sample shows 1.5 million to 2 million distinct CDR3 sequences, about two fifths of them seen only once. General study results and limits: Long-lived donors exceeded aged donors in naive CD4+ cells and diversity. One million T cells yielded diversity estimates that were considered underestimates.

The sequence was obtained from a human donor in good health. V and J are TRBV5-1 and TRBJ2-5, with 7 bases aligning to TRBD1. Material: blood. The CDR3 here is CASRSRGSGETQYF. CDR3 DNA sequence: TGCGCCAGCAGGTCCAGGGGGTCAGGAGAGACCCAGTACTTC.